The text below deals with one TCR beta chain. Per the germline V gene, CDR1 is ENHRY and CDR2 is SYGVKD. The V segment lost 9 bases and the J segment 1 base; nucleotides outside the gene matches: 1. This CDR3 has 12 amino acids. The method was immunoSEQ multiplex PCR; TCRdb's version includes in-frame clones alone and lacks a portion of them. The sample has about 88,000 clones, more than 80% seen once. The sample belongs to a study of OX40 agonist ivuxolimab in advanced cancers. This sample comprised CD4+ or CD8+ T cells sorted from blood, obtained in a trial of the OX40 agonist ivuxolimab. This sequence joins TRBV10-3 and TRBJ2-7, with 9 bases matching TRBD1. This receptor was identified in an adult with an advanced solid tumor such as melanoma, head and neck, liver or kidney cancer. In DNA form, the CDR3 reads TGTGCCATACAGGGGGCTTCCTACGAGCAGTACTTC. This translates into CAIQGASYEQYF.